The 6 T cell receptor beta chains below were found in one sample sequenced in a study of cytomegalovirus exposure and HLA in healthy donors. PCR used 60 Vbeta primers and 13 Jbeta primers. Repertoires were generated with immunoSEQ multiplex PCR, while TCRdb's copy carries only in-frame clones and drops some. The data contain around 130,000 clones, roughly four fifths of them singletons. The specimen was PBMCs. The receptors shown here come from a woman between 50 and 59 years old in good health and CMV-seronegative.

The chain combines TRBV5-8 with TRBJ1-1, with D possibly being TRBD1 (5 bases). This CDR3 has 16 amino acids. Germline loops: CDR1 SGHTS, CDR2 YDEGEE. V lost 0 bases and J 8 bases, leaving 20 bases between the germline ends. CDR3 sequence: CASSLGTRLGPEEAFF. CDR3 DNA sequence: TGTGCCAGCAGCTTGGGAACCAGGTTGGGGCCCGAGGAAGCTTTCTTT.

The chain links TRBV27 to TRBJ2-3; D not resolved. The CDR3 extends over 14 amino acids. The V gene's germline CDR1 is MNHEY and CDR2 SMNVEV (reference sequence). Trimming shortened V by 6 bases and J by 2 bases, and 12 bases separated the two germline ends. The CDR3: CASSPSDATDTQYF. The CDR3 nucleotides are TGTGCCAGCAGCCCCAGCGATGCCACAGATACGCAGTATTTT.

This clone was found once. The chain combines TRBV28 with TRBJ2-1; 9 nucleotides line up with TRBD2. J lost 1 base, V lost 6 bases, and 10 bases had no gene match. The CDR3 runs to 17 residues. CDR1 MDHEN and CDR2 SYDVKM come from the germline V gene. The CDR3 sequence is CASRQERLAASYNEQFF. As DNA, the CDR3 is TGTGCCAGCAGGCAAGAAAGACTAGCGGCGTCCTACAATGAGCAGTTCTTC.

The rearrangement links TRBV6-5 to TRBJ1-1, with TRBD1 matching over 8 bases. The CDR3 contains 13 residues. CDR1 and CDR2 (germline): MNHEY, SVGAGI. V lost 7 bases to trimming and J lost 3 bases; unmatched junction nucleotides: 4. CDR3 bases: TGTGCCAGCACCCAGGGGGCGCACACTGAAGCTTTCTTT. Protein product: CASTQGAHTEAFF.

This chain uses TRBV6-5 with TRBJ1-1; 8 nucleotides match TRBD1. Losses at the gene ends were 6 bases for V and 2 bases for J; bases not matched to a gene: 8. The germline V gene has CDR1 MNHEY and CDR2 SVGAGI. The CDR3 length is 15 residues. The CDR3 reads CASRDTGGANTEAFF. CDR3 sequence (DNA): TGTGCCAGCAGAGACACAGGGGGTGCTAACACTGAAGCTTTCTTT.

CDR3 DNA sequence: TGTGCCAGCGGACGGGGGTGTGAGCAGTACGTC. It specifies CASGRGCEQYV. The V call is TRBV6-1, the J call TRBJ2-7; weak D call: TRBD2 (6 bases). The germline V gene has CDR1 MNHNS and CDR2 SASEGT. The CDR3 extends over 11 amino acids. The V gene lost 8 bases and the J gene lost 7 bases, with 12 bases spanning the gap.